This T cell receptor (beta chain) originates from a study of vaccination and CD4 T cells after COVID-19. Study summary: Overlapping peptides covering the spike proteins of SARS-CoV-2, HCoV-NL63, HCoV-OC43 and HCoV-229E were added to stimulate cells. Findings of the study overall: The median number of SARS-CoV-2-reactive clonotypes increased from about 20 to 38, a change that did not reach significance.

This clonotype was counted a few times. The antigen is undetermined. Sequenced with the Oncomine TCR Beta short-read assay was DNA taken from cultured CD4+ T cells. TCRdb re-derived calls from the PCR reads in MiXCR, one entry per CDR3 protein. The sample has roughly 11,000 distinct CDR3 sequences, approximately 80% seen once. Treatment denoted: approximately 11-day PBMC culture with coronavirus spike peptide pools or control peptides (ViraFEST assay). IL-2 (around 10 IU/ml) and peptide pools (approximately 10 ug/ml) were added to cultures of a few million PBMCs per well. Sequencing input: CD4+ T cells from blood, cultured in vitro. This TCR was recovered from a human donor who had recovered from COVID-19.

In DNA form, the CDR3 reads TGTGCCAGCAGCTTATGGACAGGAAACAATCAGCCCCAGCATTTT. Translating gives CASSLWTGNNQPQHF. The V call is TRBV7-9, the J call TRBJ1-5; TRBD1 matches 7 bases. Germline lookup yields CDR1 SEHNR and CDR2 FQNEAQ (reference sequence). V trimming: 2 bases; J trimming: 3 bases; junction bases outside the gene matches: 4. The CDR3 runs to 15 residues.